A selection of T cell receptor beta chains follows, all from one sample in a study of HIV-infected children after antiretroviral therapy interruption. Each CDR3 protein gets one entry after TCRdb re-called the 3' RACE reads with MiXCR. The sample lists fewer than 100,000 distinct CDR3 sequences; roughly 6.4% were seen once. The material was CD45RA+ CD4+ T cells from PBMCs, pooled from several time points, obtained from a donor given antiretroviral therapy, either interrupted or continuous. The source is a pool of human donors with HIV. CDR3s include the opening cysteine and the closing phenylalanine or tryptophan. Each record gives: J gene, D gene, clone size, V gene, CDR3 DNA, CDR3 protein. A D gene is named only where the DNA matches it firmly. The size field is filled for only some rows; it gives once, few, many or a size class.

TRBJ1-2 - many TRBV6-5 TGTGCCAGCAGCTCTAACTATGGCTACACCTTC CASSSNYGYTF
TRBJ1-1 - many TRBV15 TGTGCCACCAGCGAGGGGATGAACACTGAAGCTTTCTTT CATSEGMNTEAFF
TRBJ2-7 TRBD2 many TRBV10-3 TGTGCCATCAGTGAGATAGCGGGGAGCTACGAGCAGTACTTC CAISEIAGSYEQYF
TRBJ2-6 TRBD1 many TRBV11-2 TGTGCCAGCGGGAAAGGGACAGGGATCGCCAACGTCCTGACTTTC CASGKGTGIANVLTF
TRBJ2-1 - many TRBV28 TGTGCCAGCAGTTTACCCGGGGGGCCCCCCCCGCATGAGCAGTTCTTC CASSLPGGPPPHEQFF
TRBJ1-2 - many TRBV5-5 TGTGCCAGCAGCTTGGACAGGCCTAACTATGGCTACACCTTC CASSLDRPNYGYTF
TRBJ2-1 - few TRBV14 TGTGCCAGCAGCCAAGTCGGGCTCTCGGTGGTAAAGCAGTTCTTC CASSQVGLSVVKQFF
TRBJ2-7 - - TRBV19 TGTGCCAGTAGTATAGCCCCCGGAGGGGCCGGCGAGCAGTACTTC CASSIAPGGAGEQYF
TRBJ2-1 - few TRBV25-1 TGTGCCAGCAGTGAATGGCCTTCGACCCAGGGAGACTACAATGAGCAGTTCTTC CASSEWPSTQGDYNEQFF
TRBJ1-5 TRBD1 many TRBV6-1 TGTGCCAGCAACGATCCAGGGGGCGACGCTCAGCCCCAGCATTTT CASNDPGGDAQPQHF
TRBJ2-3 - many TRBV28 TGTGCCAGCAGTTCGCCAGACACAGATACGCAGTATTTT CASSSPDTDTQYF
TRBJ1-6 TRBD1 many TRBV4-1 TGCGCCAGCAGCCCGGGACAGGGGAGGCCTAATAATTCACCCCTCCACTTT CASSPGQGRPNNSPLHF
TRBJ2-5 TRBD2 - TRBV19 TGTGCCAGTACCGGGGGGGAGACCCAGTACTTC CASTGGETQYF
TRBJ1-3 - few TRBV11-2 TGTGCCAGCAGCTTCTTGGGAAACACCATATATTTT CASSFLGNTIYF
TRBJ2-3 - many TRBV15 TGTGCCACCAGCAGAGATCGAGGGGCCACAGATACGCAGTATTTT CATSRDRGATDTQYF
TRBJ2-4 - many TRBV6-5 TGTGCCAGCAGTTACGACGGAGCCAAAAACATTCAGTACTTC CASSYDGAKNIQYF
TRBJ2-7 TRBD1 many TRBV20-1 TGCAGTGCTAATGCAGGACAGGGGAACTACGAGCAGTACTTC CSANAGQGNYEQYF
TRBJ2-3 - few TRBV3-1 TGTGCCAGCAGCCCAAGCGTACGCACAGATACGCAGTATTTT CASSPSVRTDTQYF
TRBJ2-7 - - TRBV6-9 TGTGCCAGCAGTGGAATGGCAATAAATGAGTACGAGCAGTACTTC CASSGMAINEYEQYF
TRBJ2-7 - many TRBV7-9 TGTGCCAGCAGCTTAGGTACAGGTTTGCGAGAGCAGTACTTC CASSLGTGLREQYF
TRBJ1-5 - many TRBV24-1 TGTGCCACCAGTGACACGACGATTTACAATCAGCCCCAGCATTTT CATSDTTIYNQPQHF
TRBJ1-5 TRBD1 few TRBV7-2 TGTGCCAGCAGTTTGACAGGGGGCAGTCAGCCCCAGCATTTT CASSLTGGSQPQHF
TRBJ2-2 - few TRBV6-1 TGTGCCAGCAGTGGACTACGCCTCGGGGAGCTGTTTTTT CASSGLRLGELFF
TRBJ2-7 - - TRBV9 TGTGCCAGCAGCGTAGGCCCCCCGGCCTACGAGCAGTACTTC CASSVGPPAYEQYF
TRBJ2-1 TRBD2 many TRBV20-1 TGCAGTGCCCCCACTAGCGGGTATTTGCATGAGCAGTTCTTC CSAPTSGYLHEQFF
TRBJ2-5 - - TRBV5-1 TGCGCCAGCAGCCCCCGGGCCGTCCAAGAGACCCAGTACTTC CASSPRAVQETQYF